This T cell receptor beta chain was captured by sequencing in a study of blood T cell repertoires in COVID-19. For the study at large: Researchers got acute and convalescent COVID-19 samples from the United States, Italy and Spain.

Original data processing: The authors estimated nucleated cell counts from reference gene primer amplification. Clones were sequenced by immunoSEQ multiplex PCR, and TCRdb holds only the in-frame ones, with some missing. The DNA gave D and trimming, while V, J and clone size come from that table. The table shows about 73,000 clones, with around four fifths occurring only once. Trimming removed 4 bases from V and 5 bases from J; junction bases left unmatched: 14. This CDR3 comprises 16 residues. The germline V gene encodes CDR1 SGHTS and CDR2 YDEGEE. The chain combines TRBV5-8 with TRBJ2-5; TRBD1 agrees at 7 bases. This TCR was recovered from a man aged 50 to 60 with active COVID-19. Sequencing input: peripheral blood. Written as DNA, the CDR3 is TGTGCCAGCAGCCCGTGGGCCCGAGGGGGCCGGGAGACCCAGTACTTC. It yields the protein CASSPWARGGRETQYF. The variable domain in full, with the rest retrieved from reference TRBV5-8 and TRBJ2-5, is EAGVTQSPTHLIKTRGQQATLRCSPISGHTSVYWYQQALGLGLQFLLWYDEGEERNRGNFPPRFSGRQFPNYSSELNVNALELEDSALYLCASSPWARGGRETQYFGPGTRLLVL.